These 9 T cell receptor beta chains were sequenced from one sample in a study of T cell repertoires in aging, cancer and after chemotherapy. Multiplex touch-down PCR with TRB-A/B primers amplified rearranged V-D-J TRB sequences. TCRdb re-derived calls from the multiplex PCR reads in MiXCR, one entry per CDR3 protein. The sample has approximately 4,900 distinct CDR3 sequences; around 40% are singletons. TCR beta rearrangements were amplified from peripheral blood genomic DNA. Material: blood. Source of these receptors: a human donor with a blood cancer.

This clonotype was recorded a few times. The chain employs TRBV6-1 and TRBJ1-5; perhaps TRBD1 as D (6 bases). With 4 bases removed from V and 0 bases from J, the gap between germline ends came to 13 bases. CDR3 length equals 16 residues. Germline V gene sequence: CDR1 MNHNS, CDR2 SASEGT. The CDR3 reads CASSALTGYSNQPQHF. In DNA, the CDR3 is TGTGCCAGCAGTGCCTTGACAGGATATAGCAATCAGCCCCAGCATTTT.

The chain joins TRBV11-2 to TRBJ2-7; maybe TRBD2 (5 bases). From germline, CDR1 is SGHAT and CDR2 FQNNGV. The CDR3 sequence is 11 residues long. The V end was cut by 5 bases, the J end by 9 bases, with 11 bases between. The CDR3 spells CASSLTGLQYF. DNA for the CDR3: TGTGCCAGCAGCCTGACGGGGTTGCAGTACTTC.

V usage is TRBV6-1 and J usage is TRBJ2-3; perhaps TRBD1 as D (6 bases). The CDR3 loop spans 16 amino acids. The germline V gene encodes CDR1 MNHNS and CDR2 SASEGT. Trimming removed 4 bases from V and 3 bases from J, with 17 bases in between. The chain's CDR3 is CASSVEQGLWTDTQYF. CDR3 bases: TGTGCCAGCAGTGTAGAACAGGGTTTGTGGACAGATACGCAGTATTTT.

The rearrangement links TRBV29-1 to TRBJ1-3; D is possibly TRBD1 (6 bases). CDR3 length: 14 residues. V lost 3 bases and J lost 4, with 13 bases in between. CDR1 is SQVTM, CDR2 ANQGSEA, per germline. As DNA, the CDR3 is TGCAGCGTTGATAGTACAGGGACCGGAAACACCATATATTTT. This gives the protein CSVDSTGTGNTIYF.

CDR3 DNA sequence: TGTGCCAGCAGTTTAGGCAGGGGCAAGACCCAGTACTTC. Translation gives CASSLGRGKTQYF. The V and J genes are TRBV27 and TRBJ2-5, with a tentative D call TRBD1 (6 bases). Between the trimmed V and J ends, which lost 2 bases and 6 bases, there was a span of 10 bases. This CDR3 spans 13 amino acids. Germline V CDR1 and CDR2: MNHEY, SMNVEV (reference sequence).

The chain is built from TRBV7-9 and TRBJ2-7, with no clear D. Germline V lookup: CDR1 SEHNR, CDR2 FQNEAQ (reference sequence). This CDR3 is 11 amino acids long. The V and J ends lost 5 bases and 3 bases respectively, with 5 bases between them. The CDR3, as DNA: TGTGCCAGCAGCCTATACTACGAGCAGTACTTC. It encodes CASSLYYEQYF.

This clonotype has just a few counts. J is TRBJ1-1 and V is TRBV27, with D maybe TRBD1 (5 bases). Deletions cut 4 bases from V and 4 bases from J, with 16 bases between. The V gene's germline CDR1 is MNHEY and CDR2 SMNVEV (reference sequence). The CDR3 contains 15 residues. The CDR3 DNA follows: TGTGCCAGCAGTTCGACAGTGTCTGGCGCCACTGAAGCTTTCTTT. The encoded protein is CASSSTVSGATEAFF.

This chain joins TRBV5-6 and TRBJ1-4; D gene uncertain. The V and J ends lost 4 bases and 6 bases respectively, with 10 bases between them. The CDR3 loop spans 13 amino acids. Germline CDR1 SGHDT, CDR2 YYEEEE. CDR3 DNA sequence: TGTGCCAGCAGCAGTGGGTCTTATGAAAAACTGTTTTTT. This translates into CASSSGSYEKLFF.

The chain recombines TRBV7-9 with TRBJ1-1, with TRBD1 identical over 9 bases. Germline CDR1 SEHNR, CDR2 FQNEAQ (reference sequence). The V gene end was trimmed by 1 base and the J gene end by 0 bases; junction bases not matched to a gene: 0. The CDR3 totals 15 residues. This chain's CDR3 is CASSLGDRVNTEAFF. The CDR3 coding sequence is TGTGCCAGCAGCTTAGGGGACAGGGTGAACACTGAAGCTTTCTTT.